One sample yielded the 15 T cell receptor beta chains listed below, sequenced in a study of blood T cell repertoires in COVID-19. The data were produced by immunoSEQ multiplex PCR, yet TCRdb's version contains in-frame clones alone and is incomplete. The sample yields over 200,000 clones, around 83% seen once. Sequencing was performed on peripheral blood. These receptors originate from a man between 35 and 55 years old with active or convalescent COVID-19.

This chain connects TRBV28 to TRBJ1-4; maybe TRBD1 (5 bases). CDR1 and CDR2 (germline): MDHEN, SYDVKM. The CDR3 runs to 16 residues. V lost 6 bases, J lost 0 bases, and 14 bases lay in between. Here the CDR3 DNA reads TGTGCCAGCAGCCAGGGCGGCCTTTCAACTAATGAAAAACTGTTTTTT. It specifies CASSQGGLSTNEKLFF.

Written as DNA, the CDR3 is TGTGCCAGCAGCTCTGACAGGGAAACTGAAGCTTTCTTT. It translates to CASSSDRETEAFF. The chain recombines TRBV5-4 with TRBJ1-1, with TRBD1 identical over 7 bases. This CDR3 has 13 amino acids. Germline V lookup: CDR1 SGHNT, CDR2 YYREEE (reference sequence). V was pared by 3 bases and J by 5 bases, with 4 bases of the junction left unmatched.

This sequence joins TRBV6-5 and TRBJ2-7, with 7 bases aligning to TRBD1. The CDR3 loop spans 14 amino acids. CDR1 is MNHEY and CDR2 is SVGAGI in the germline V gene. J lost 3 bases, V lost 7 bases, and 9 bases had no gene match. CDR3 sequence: CASTNTGQLYEQYF. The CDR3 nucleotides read TGTGCCAGCACGAACACGGGACAGCTCTACGAGCAGTACTTC.

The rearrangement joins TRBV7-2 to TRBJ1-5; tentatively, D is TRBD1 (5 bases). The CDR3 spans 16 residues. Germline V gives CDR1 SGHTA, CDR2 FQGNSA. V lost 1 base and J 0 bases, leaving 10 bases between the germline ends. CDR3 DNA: TGTGCCAGCAGCTTAGGCGGGGCATCTAGCAATCAGCCCCAGCATTTT. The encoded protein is CASSLGGASSNQPQHF.

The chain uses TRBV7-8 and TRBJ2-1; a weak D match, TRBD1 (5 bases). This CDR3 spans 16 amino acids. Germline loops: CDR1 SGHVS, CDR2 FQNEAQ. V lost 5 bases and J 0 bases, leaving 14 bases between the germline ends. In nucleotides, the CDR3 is TGTGCCAGCAGCGCGCCACAGGAGAGCTCCTACAATGAGCAGTTCTTC. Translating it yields CASSAPQESSYNEQFF.

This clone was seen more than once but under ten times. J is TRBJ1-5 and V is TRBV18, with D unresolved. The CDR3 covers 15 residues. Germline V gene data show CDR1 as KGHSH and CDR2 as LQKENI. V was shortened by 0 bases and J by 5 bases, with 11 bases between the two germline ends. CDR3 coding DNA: TGTGCCAGCTCACCACCCGGAGGGATGGATCAGCCCCAGCATTTT. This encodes CASSPPGGMDQPQHF.

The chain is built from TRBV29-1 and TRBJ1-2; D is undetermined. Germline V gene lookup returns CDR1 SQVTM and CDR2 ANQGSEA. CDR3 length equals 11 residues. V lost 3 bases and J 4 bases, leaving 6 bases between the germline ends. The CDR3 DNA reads TGCAGCGTTGATGACATCTATGGCTACACCTTC. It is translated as CSVDDIYGYTF.

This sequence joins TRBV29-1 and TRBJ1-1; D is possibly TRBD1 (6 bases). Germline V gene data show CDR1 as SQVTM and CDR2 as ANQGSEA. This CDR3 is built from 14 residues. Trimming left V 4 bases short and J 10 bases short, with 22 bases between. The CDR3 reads CSVVREVRGEGAFF. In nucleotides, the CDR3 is TGCAGCGTTGTAAGGGAAGTGAGGGGGGAGGGAGCTTTCTTT. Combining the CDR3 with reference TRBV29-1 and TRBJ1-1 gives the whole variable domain SAVISQKPSRDICQRGTSLTIQCQVDSQVTMMFWYRQQPGQSLTLIATANQGSEATYESGFVIDKFPISRPNLTFSTLTVSNMSPEDSSIYLCSVVREVRGEGAFFGQGTRLTVV.

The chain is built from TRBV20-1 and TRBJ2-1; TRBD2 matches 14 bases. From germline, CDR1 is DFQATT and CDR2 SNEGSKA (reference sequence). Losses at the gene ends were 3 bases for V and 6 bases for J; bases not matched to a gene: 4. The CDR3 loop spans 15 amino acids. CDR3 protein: CSASTGTSGSNEQFF. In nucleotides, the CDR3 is TGCAGTGCTAGTACCGGGACTAGCGGGAGCAATGAGCAGTTCTTC.

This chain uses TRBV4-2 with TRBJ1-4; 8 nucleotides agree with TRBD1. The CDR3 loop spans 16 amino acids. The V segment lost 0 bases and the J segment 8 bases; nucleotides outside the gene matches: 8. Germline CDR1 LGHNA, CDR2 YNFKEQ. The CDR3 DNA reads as TGTGCCAGCAGCCAAGATCACGGGACAGGATGGGAAAAACTGTTTTTT. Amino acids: CASSQDHGTGWEKLFF.

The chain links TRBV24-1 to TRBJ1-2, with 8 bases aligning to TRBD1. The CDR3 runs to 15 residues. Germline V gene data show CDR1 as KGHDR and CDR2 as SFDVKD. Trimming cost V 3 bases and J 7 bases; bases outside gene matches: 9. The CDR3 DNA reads TGTGCCACCAGTGATGCCACTCAGGGGGCAGGTGGCTACACCTTC. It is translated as CATSDATQGAGGYTF.

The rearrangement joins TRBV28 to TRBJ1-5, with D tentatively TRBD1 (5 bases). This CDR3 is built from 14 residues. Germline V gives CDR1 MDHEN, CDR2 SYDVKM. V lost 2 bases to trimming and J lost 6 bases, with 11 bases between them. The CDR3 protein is CASSLPTEFQPQHF. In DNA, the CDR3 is TGTGCCAGCAGTTTACCGACAGAGTTTCAGCCCCAGCATTTT.

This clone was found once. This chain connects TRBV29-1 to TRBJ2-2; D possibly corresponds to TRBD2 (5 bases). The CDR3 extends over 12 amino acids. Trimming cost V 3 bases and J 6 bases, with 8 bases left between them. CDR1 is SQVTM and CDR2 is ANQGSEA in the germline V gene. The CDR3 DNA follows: TGCAGCGTTGATCGAGGGTCCGGGGAGCTGTTTTTT. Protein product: CSVDRGSGELFF.

The CDR3 bases are TGTGCCAGCAGCCCTCTGGACAGATGGTCTGGAAACACCATATATTTT. Protein sequence: CASSPLDRWSGNTIYF. The V call is TRBV7-6, the J call TRBJ1-3, with D possibly being TRBD1 (6 bases). In germline, CDR1 is SGHVS, CDR2 FNYEAQ. V gave up 5 bases and J gave up 1 base, with 15 bases separating them. The CDR3 sequence is 16 residues long.

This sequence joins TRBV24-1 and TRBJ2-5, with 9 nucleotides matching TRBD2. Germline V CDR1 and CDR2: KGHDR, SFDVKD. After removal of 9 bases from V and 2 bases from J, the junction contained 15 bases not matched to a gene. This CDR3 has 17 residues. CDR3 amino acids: CATAGGPTSGSQETQYF. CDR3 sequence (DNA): TGTGCCACCGCGGGGGGCCCGACTAGCGGTTCTCAAGAGACCCAGTACTTC.